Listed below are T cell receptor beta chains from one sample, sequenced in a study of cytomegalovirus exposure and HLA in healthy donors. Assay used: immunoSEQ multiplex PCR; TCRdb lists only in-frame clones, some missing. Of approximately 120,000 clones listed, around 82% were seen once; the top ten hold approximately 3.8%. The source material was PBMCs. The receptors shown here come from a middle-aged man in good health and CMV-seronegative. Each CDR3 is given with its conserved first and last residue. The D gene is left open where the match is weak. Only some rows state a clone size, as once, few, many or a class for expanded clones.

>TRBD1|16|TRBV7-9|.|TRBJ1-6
CASSVSGGANYSPLHF
TGTGCCAGCAGCGTATCAGGGGGAGCCAATTATTCACCCCTCCACTTT
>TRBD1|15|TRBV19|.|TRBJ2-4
CASSIAQGVKDIQYF
TGTGCCAGTAGTATTGCACAGGGGGTGAAGGACATTCAGTACTTC
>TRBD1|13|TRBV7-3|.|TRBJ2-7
CASSSGQGTEQYF
TGTGCCAGCAGCTCGGGACAGGGGACCGAGCAGTACTTC
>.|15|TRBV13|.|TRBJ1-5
CASSFSRVSNQPQHF
TGTGCCAGCAGCTTTAGCAGGGTTAGCAATCAGCCCCAGCATTTT
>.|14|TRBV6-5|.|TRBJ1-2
CASSYGWRNYGYTF
TGTGCCAGCAGTTACGGCTGGAGGAACTATGGCTACACCTTC
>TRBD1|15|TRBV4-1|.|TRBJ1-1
CASSPSTGVATEAFF
TGCGCCAGCAGCCCGTCCACAGGGGTGGCCACTGAAGCTTTCTTT
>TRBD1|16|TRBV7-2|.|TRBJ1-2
CASNLYSTGTGDGYTF
TGTGCCAGCAATCTTTACTCGACCGGGACAGGGGACGGCTACACCTTC
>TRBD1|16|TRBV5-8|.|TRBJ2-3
CASSTGTGFMTDTQYF
TGTGCCAGCAGCACCGGGACAGGGTTTATGACAGATACGCAGTATTTT
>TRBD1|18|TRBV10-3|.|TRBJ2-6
CAISETGTADSGANVLTF
TGTGCCATCAGTGAGACGGGGACAGCCGACTCTGGGGCCAACGTCCTGACTTTC
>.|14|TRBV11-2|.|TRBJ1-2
CASSLVGGGYGYTF
TGTGCCAGCAGCTTAGTCGGGGGGGGCTATGGCTACACCTTC
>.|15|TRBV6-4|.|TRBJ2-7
CASTHREGYNHEQYF
TGTGCCAGCACTCACCGAGAGGGTTATAACCACGAGCAGTACTTC
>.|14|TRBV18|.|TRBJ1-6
CASSPLQGESPLHF
TGTGCCAGCTCACCCCTCCAGGGCGAATCACCCCTCCACTTT
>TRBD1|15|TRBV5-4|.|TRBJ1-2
CASSEIRDREIGYTF
TGTGCCAGCAGCGAAATCCGGGACAGGGAAATTGGCTACACCTTC
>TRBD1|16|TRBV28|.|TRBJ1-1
CASTGGPKPMNTEAFF
TGTGCCAGCACAGGGGGCCCAAAACCGATGAACACTGAAGCTTTCTTT
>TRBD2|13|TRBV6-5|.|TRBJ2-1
CAILSGGYNEQFF
TGTGCCATCCTTAGCGGGGGGTACAATGAGCAGTTCTTC
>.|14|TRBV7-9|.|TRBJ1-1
CASSLQVMNTEAFF
TGTGCCAGCAGCTTACAGGTTATGAACACTGAAGCTTTCTTT
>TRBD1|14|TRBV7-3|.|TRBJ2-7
CASSLTGTGTEQYF
TGTGCCAGCAGCTTAACCGGGACAGGTACCGAGCAGTACTTC
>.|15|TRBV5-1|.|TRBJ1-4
CASSEQQGENEKLFF
TGCGCCAGCAGCGAACAACAGGGAGAGAATGAAAAACTGTTTTTT
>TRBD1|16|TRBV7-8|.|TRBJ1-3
CASSSRGRTGENTIYF
TGTGCCAGCAGCTCAAGGGGGAGGACAGGGGAAAACACCATATATTTT
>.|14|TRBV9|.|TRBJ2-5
CASSVKGGQETQYF
TGTGCCAGCAGCGTAAAGGGAGGCCAAGAGACCCAGTACTTC
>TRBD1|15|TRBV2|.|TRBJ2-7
CASSPGTGSSYEQYF
TGTGCCAGCAGTCCCGGGACAGGGAGCTCCTACGAGCAGTACTTC
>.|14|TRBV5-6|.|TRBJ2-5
CASSFRAYQETQYF
TGTGCCAGCAGCTTCCGAGCTTACCAAGAGACCCAGTACTTC
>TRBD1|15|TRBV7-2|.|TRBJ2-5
CASSRTGVMRETQYF
TGTGCCAGCAGCAGGACAGGGGTGATGCGAGAGACCCAGTACTTC
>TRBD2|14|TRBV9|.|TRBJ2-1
CASSKRGPYNEQFF
TGTGCCAGCAGCAAGCGGGGGCCTTACAATGAGCAGTTCTTC
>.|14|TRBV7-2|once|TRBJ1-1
CASSLNRDYGEAFF
TGTGCCAGCAGCTTAAACAGGGATTACGGTGAAGCTTTCTTT
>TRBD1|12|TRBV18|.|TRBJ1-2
CASSLRDSGYTF
TGTGCCAGCTCACTGCGGGACAGTGGCTACACCTTC
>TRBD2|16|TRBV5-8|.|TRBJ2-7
CASSLLGPAGSYEQYF
TGTGCCAGCAGCTTATTGGGCCCAGCGGGGAGCTACGAGCAGTACTTC
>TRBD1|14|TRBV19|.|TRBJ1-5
CASSSTGQTQPQHF
TGTGCCAGTAGTTCGACAGGGCAAACGCAGCCCCAGCATTTT
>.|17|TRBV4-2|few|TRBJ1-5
CASSQDLAGKRNQPQHF
TGTGCCAGCAGCCAAGATCTGGCAGGGAAGCGCAATCAGCCCCAGCATTTT
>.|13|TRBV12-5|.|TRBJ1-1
CASGSLPDARAFF
TGTGCTAGTGGTTCCCTCCCTGATGCTAGGGCTTTCTTT
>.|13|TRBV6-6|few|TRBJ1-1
CASSPRGGREAFF
TGTGCCAGCAGTCCTCGCGGGGGCAGAGAAGCTTTCTTT
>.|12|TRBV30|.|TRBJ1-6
CAWTGYNSPLHF
TGTGCCTGGACAGGGTATAATTCACCCCTCCACTTT
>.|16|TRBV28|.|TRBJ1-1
CASSLGEERVNTEAFF
TGTGCCAGCAGTTTAGGAGAGGAGAGGGTGAACACTGAAGCTTTCTTT
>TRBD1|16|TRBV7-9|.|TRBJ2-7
CASSLGDRGHSYEQYF
TGTGCCAGCAGCTTAGGGGACAGGGGGCACTCCTACGAGCAGTACTTC
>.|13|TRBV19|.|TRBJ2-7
CASSIDRFYEQYF
TGTGCCAGTAGTATAGACCGTTTCTACGAGCAGTACTTC
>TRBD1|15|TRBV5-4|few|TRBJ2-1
CASSFRDRTYNEQFF
TGTGCCAGCAGCTTCCGGGACAGGACCTACAATGAGCAGTTCTTC
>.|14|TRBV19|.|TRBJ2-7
CASADRGRTYEQYF
TGTGCCAGTGCCGACCGCGGCCGAACCTACGAGCAGTACTTC
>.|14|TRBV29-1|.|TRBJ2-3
CSVAKVGQGDTQYF
TGCAGCGTTGCAAAGGTTGGTCAGGGAGATACGCAGTATTTT
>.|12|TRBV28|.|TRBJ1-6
CASSTSLAPLHF
TGTGCCAGCAGTACCAGTTTAGCCCCCCTCCACTTT
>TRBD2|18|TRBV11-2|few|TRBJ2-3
CASSLTASGGLSTDTQYF
TGTGCCAGCAGCTTAACCGCGAGCGGGGGCCTATCCACAGATACGCAGTATTTT
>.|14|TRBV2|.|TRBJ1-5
CASTAATSNQPQHF
TGTGCCAGCACAGCAGCGACGAGCAATCAGCCCCAGCATTTT
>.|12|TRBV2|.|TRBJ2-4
CASSGSGNIQYF
TGTGCCAGCAGTGGTTCAGGGAACATTCAGTACTTC
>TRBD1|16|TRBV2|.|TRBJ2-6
CASSDSGDSGANGLTF
TGTGCCAGCAGTGACTCAGGGGACAGTGGGGCCAACGGCCTGACTTTC
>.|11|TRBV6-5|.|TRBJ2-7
CASSPTYEQYF
TGTGCCAGCAGTCCCACCTACGAGCAGTACTTC
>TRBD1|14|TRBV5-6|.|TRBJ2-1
CASSHRDSINEQFF
TGTGCCAGCAGCCATAGGGACAGCATCAATGAGCAGTTCTTC
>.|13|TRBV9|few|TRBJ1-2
CASSVGGNYGYTF
TGTGCCAGCAGCGTAGGCGGTAACTATGGCTACACCTTC
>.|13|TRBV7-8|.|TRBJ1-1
CASSRVEGTEAFF
TGTGCCAGCAGCCGGGTCGAGGGCACTGAAGCTTTCTTT
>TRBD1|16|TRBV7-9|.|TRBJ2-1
CASSSSGQSPYNEQFF
TGTGCCAGCAGCTCCTCGGGACAGTCACCCTACAATGAGCAGTTCTTC
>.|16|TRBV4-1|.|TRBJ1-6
CASSQDPGINNSPLHF
TGCGCCAGCAGCCAAGATCCGGGGATCAATAATTCACCCCTCCACTTT
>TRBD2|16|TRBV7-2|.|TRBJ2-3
CASSPPGRGAGTVQYF
TGTGCCAGCAGCCCCCCGGGGCGGGGGGCAGGGACGGTGCAGTATTTT
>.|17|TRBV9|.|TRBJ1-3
CASSQYLQDFSGNTIYF
TGTGCCAGCAGCCAATACTTACAGGATTTCTCTGGAAACACCATATATTTT
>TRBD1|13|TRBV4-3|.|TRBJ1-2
CASSWDRTYGYTF
TGCGCCAGCAGCTGGGACAGGACCTATGGCTACACCTTC
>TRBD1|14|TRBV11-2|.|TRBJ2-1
CASSMTGVAKEQFF
TGTGCCAGCAGCATGACAGGGGTGGCAAAAGAGCAGTTCTTC
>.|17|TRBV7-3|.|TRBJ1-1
CASSLTSGQDSSTEAFF
TGTGCCAGCAGCTTAACGTCAGGACAAGACTCTAGCACTGAAGCTTTCTTT
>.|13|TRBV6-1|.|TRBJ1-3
CAALDRAGNTIYF
TGTGCCGCACTGGACCGGGCGGGCAACACCATATATTTT
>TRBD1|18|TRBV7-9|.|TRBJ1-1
CASSKQPGQKLRNTEAFF
TGTGCCAGCAGCAAACAACCGGGACAGAAACTTCGGAACACTGAAGCTTTCTTT
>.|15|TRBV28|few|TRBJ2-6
CASTSPGSGANVLTF
TGTGCCAGCACCAGCCCGGGTTCTGGGGCCAACGTCCTGACTTTC
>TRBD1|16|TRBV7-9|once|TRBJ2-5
CASTLGTGIYQETQYF
TGTGCCAGCACCTTAGGGACAGGGATCTACCAAGAGACCCAGTACTTC